This T cell receptor (beta chain) was recorded in a study of beta chain features in type 1 diabetes. V gave up 4 bases and J gave up 2 bases, with 12 bases separating them. This CDR3 has 14 residues. Germline V gene lookup returns CDR1 SGHDT and CDR2 YYEEEE. The entirety of the isolated RNA underwent reverse transcription, so expressed TCRB transcripts were sequenced. Clones were read by immunoSEQ multiplex PCR, and TCRdb kept only the in-frame ones, dropping some. Here the sample spans hundreds of thousands of clones, 10% to 15% being singletons. The origin of this receptor is a man aged 18 to 35 in good health. The sample taken for sequencing was naive CD4+ T cells from blood. The chain uses TRBV5-6 and TRBJ1-2; perhaps TRBD1 as D (6 bases). The CDR3 is CASSPRTANYGYTF. The CDR3 region has the DNA TGTGCCAGCAGCCCACGGACAGCGAACTATGGCTACACCTTC.